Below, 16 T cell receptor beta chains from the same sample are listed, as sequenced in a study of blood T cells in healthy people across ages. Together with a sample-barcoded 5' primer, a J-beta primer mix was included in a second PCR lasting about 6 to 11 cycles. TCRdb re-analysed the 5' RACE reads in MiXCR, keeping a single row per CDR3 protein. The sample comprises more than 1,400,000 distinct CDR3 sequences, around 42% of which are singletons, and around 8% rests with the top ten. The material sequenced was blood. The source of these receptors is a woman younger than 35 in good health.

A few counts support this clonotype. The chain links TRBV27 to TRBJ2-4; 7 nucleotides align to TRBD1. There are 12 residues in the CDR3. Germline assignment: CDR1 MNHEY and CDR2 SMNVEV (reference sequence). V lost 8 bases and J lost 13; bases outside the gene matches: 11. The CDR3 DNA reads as TGTGCCAGCCTTCTCAGGGGGAAGGAGCAGTACTTC. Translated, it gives CASLLRGKEQYF.

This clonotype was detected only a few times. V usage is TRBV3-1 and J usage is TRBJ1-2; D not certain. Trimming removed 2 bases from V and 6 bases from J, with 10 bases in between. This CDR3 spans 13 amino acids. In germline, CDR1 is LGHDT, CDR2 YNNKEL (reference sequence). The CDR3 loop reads CASSQTDLHGYTF. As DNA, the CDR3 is TGTGCCAGCAGCCAAACAGATCTTCATGGCTACACCTTC. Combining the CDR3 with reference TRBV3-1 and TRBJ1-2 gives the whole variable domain DTAVSQTPKYLVTQMGNDKSIKCEQNLGHDTMYWYKQDSKKFLKIMFSYNNKELIINETVPNRFSPKSPDKAHLNLHINSLELGDSAVYFCASSQTDLHGYTFGSGTRLTVV.

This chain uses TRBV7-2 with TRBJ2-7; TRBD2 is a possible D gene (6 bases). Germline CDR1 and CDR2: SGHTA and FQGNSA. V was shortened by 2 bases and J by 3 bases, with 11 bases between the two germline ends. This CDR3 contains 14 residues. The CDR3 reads CASSLRASVYEQYF. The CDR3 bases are TGTGCCAGCAGCTTAAGGGCTAGCGTCTACGAGCAGTACTTC.

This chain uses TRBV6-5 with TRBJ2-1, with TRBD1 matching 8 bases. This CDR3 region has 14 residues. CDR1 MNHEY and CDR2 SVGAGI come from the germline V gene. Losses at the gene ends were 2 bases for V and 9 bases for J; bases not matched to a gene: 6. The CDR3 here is CASSYGQGASEQFF. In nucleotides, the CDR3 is TGTGCCAGCAGTTACGGCCAGGGGGCTAGTGAGCAGTTCTTC.

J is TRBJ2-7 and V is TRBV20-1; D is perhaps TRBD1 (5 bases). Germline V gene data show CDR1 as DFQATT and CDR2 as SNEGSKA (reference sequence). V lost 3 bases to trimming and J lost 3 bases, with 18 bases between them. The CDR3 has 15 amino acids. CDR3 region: CSARRFRELYYEQYF. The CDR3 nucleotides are TGCAGTGCTAGGAGGTTCAGGGAATTATACTACGAGCAGTACTTC.

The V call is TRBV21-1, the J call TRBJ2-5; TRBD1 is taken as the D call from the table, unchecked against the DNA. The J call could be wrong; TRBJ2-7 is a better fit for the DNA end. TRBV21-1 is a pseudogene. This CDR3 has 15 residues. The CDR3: CASSNPHRGGHEQYF. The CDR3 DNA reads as TGTGCCAGCAGCAATCCCCACAGGGGTGGCCACGAGCAGTACTTC.

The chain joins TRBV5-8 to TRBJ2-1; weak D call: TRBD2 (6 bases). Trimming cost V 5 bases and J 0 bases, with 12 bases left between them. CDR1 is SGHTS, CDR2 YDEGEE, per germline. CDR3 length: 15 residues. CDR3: CASREGLSSYNEQFF. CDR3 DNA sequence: TGTGCCAGCAGGGAGGGGTTGAGCTCCTACAATGAGCAGTTCTTC.

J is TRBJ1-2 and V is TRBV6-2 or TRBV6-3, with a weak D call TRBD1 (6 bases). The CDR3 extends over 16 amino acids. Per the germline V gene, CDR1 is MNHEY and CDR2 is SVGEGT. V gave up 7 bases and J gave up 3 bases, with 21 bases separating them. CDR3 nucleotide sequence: TGTGCCAGCATAAGCCACGCCGGGGGGCTCTACTATGGCTACACCTTC. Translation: CASISHAGGLYYGYTF.

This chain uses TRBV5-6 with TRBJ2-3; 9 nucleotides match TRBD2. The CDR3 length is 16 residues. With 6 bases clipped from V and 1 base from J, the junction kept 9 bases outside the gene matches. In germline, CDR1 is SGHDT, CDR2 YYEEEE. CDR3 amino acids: CASTTLERGGTDTQYF. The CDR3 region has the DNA TGTGCCAGCACCACTCTCGAGCGGGGGGGCACAGATACGCAGTATTTT. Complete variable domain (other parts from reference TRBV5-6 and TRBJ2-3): DAGVTQSPTHLIKTRGQQVTLRCSPKSGHDTVSWYQQALGQGPQFIFQYYEEEERQRGNFPDRFSGHQFPNYSSELNVNALLLGDSALYLCASTTLERGGTDTQYFGPGTRLTVL.

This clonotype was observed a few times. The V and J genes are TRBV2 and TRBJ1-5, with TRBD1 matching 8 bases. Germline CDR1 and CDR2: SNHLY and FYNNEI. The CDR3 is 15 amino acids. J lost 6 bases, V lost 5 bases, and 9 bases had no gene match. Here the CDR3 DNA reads TGTGCCAGCAGTACGGGCAGGGGGCTTGGTCAGCCCCAGCATTTT. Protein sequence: CASSTGRGLGQPQHF. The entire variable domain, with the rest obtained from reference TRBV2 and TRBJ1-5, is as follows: EPEVTQTPSHQVTQMGQEVILRCVPISNHLYFYWYRQILGQKVEFLVSFYNNEISEKSEIFDDQFSVERPDGSNFTLKIRSTKLEDSAMYFCASSTGRGLGQPQHFGDGTRLSIL.

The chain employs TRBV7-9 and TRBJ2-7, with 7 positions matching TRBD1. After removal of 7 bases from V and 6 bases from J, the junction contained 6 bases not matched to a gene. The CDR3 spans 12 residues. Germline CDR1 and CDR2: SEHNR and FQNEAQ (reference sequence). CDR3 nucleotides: TGTGCCAGCACGACAGGGTCCCTCGAGCAGTACTTC. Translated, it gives CASTTGSLEQYF.

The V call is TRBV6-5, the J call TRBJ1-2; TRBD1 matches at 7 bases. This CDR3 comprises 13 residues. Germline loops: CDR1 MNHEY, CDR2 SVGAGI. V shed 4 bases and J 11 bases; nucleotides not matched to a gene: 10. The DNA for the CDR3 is TGTGCCAGCAGTTCCAAACAGGGGCGGTTGTACACCTTC. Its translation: CASSSKQGRLYTF.

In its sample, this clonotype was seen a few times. The CDR3 loop reads CASTKDAGVTEAFF. The DNA of the CDR3 is TGTGCCAGCACCAAGGACGCTGGGGTCACTGAAGCTTTCTTT. The rearrangement uses TRBV5-6 and TRBJ1-1; no reliable D call. CDR1 is SGHDT and CDR2 is YYEEEE in the germline V gene. Trimming shortened V by 6 bases and J by 4 bases, and 16 bases separated the two germline ends. This CDR3 is built from 14 residues.

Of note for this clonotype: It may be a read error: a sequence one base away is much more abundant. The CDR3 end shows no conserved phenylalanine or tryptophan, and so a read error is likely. CDR3 protein: CASSGRYNEQFL. CDR3 nucleotides: TGTGCCAGCAGTGGACGTTACAATGAGCAGTTCTTA. The rearrangement links TRBV2 to TRBJ2-1, with D unclear. The germline V gene encodes CDR1 SNHLY and CDR2 FYNNEI. Between the trimmed V and J ends, which lost 4 bases and 4 bases, there was a span of 5 bases. The CDR3 runs to 12 residues.

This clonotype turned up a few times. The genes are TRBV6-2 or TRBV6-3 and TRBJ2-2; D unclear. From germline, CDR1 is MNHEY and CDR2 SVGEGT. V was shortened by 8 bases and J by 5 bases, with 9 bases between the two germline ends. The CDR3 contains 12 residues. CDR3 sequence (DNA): TGTGCCAGCGCCGTAGGGACCGGGGAGCTGTTTTTT. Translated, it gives CASAVGTGELFF.

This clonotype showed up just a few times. The CDR3 bases are TGTGCCATTTACGTCCCCTCCGGTTACGAGCAGTACTTC. It specifies CAIYVPSGYEQYF. V and J are TRBV10-3 and TRBJ2-7; no definite D call. The ends were cut back, 9 bases at V and 4 bases at J, with 16 bases in the middle. Germline V gene lookup returns CDR1 ENHRY and CDR2 SYGVKD. The CDR3 has 13 amino acids.